This T cell receptor (beta chain) was recovered during a study of blood T cell repertoires in COVID-19. Looking at the study overall: Acute and convalescent COVID-19 specimens originated in the United States, Italy and Spain. In each case, the material was cDNA or gDNA derived from T cells, B-cell-depleted T cells, or PBMCs.

Germline V gives CDR1 WSHSY, CDR2 SAAADI. CDR3 length equals 13 residues. Trimming stripped 6 bases from V and 0 bases from J, with 7 bases between. Under the authors' procedure: By means of reference gene primer amplification, nucleated cell counts were estimated. TCRdb keeps only in-frame clones here, not all; method: immunoSEQ multiplex PCR. The D gene and trimming were derived from the DNA, and the V and J assignments and clone size from that table. The table records roughly 270,000 clones, roughly 87% of them present only once. This receptor was taken from a man younger than 30 with active or convalescent COVID-19. This chain uses TRBV10-2 with TRBJ2-3; TRBD1 is a possible D gene (5 bases). Material for sequencing was peripheral blood. The CDR3 reads CASRDTSTDTQYF. CDR3 bases: TGCGCCAGCAGGGACACCAGCACAGATACGCAGTATTTT.